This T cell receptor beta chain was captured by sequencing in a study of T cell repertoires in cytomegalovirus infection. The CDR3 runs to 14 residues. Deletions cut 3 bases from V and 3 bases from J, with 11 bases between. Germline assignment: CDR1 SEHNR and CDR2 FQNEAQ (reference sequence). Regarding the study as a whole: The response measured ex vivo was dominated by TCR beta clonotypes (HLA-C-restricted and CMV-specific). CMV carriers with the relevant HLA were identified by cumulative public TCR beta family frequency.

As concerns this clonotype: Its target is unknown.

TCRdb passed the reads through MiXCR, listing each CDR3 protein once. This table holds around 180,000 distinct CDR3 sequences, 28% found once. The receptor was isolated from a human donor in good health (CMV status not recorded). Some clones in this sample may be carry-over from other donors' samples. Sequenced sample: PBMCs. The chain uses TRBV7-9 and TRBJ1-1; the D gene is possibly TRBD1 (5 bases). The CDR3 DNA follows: TGTGCCAGCAGCTTCCAGGACATAGACACTGAAGCTTTCTTT. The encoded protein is CASSFQDIDTEAFF.